Shown below are 3 T cell receptor beta chains from a single sample sequenced in a study of T cells in Graves' hyperthyroidism and ophthalmopathy. Template material for amplifying TCR beta CDR3 regions consisted of RNA transcripts. Initially, a first-round RT-PCR of the TCR CDR3 employed the HTBI primer set. TCRdb re-called the multiplex PCR reads with MiXCR, one entry per CDR3 protein. The data contain about 570,000 distinct CDR3 sequences, about 14% of them singletons. Sequencing was performed on blood. The receptors were gathered from a woman aged 40 to 50 with Graves' hyperthyroidism.

This clonotype was observed many times. This chain uses TRBV6-1 with TRBJ1-5, with D unclear. Trimming removed 0 bases from V and 8 bases from J, with 14 bases in between. The CDR3 runs 15 residues. Looked up from germline, CDR1 is MNHNS and CDR2 is SASEGT. CDR3: CASSEAQMGGKPQHF. The CDR3 DNA reads TGTGCCAGCAGTGAAGCGCAAATGGGAGGAAAGCCCCAGCATTTT.

The sample holds a few counts of this clonotype. This sequence may be a read error, since a much larger clone differs from it by one base. The chain combines TRBV7-8 with TRBJ2-7; TRBD2 might be the D (5 bases). This CDR3 contains 14 residues. Germline CDR1 is SGHVS and CDR2 is FQNEAQ. V dropped 2 bases and J dropped 2 bases, with 10 bases sitting between them. Here the CDR3 DNA reads TGTGCCAGCAGCTTACAAGGGAGCCCCTACGAGCAGTACTTC. Its translation is CASSLQGSPYEQYF.

This clonotype was found a few times. This chain joins TRBV5-1 and TRBJ1-1; 8 nucleotides agree with TRBD1. The CDR3 runs to 16 residues. CDR1 is SGHRS, CDR2 YFSETQ, per germline. V gave up 4 bases and J gave up 0 bases; unmatched junction bases: 8. CDR3 in amino acids: CASSPDRGSMNTEAFF. CDR3 DNA: TGCGCCAGCAGCCCTGACAGGGGATCCATGAACACTGAAGCTTTCTTT.